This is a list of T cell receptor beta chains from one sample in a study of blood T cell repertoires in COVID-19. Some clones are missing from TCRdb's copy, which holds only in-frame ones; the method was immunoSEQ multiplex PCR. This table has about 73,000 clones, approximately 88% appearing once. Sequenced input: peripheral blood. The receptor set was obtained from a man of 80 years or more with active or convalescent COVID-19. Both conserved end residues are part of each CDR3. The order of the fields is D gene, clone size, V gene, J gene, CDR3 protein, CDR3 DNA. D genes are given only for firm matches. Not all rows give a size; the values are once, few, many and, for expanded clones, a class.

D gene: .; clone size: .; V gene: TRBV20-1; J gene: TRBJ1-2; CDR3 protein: CSARGWGPYTF; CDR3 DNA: TGCAGTGCTAGAGGTTGGGGGCCCTACACCTTC
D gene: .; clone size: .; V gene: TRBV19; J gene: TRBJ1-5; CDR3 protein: CASKMQKAALGQPQHF; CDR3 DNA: TGTGCCAGTAAGATGCAAAAGGCGGCCCTTGGGCAGCCCCAGCATTTT
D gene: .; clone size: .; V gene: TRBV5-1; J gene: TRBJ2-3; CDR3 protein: CASSSPADTQYF; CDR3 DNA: TGCGCCAGCAGCTCCCCTGCAGATACGCAGTATTTT
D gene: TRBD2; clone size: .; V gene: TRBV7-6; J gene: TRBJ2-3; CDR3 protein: CASSLVPSGRAVDTQYF; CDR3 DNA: TGTGCCAGCAGCTTAGTGCCTAGCGGGAGGGCCGTAGATACGCAGTATTTT
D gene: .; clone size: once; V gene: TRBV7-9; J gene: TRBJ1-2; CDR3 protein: CASTPGAGPIGGYTF; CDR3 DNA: TGTGCCAGCACCCCAGGGGCAGGCCCAATAGGGGGCTACACCTTC
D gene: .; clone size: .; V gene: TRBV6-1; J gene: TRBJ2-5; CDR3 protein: CASSESQVVQETQYF; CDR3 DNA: TGTGCCAGCAGTGAATCCCAGGTAGTTCAAGAGACCCAGTACTTC
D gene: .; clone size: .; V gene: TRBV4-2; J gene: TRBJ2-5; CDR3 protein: CASSTAGNQETQYF; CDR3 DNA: TGTGCCAGCAGCACCGCAGGGAACCAAGAGACCCAGTACTTC
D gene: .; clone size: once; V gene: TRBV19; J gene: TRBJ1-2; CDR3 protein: CASSYRERGYTF; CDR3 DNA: TGTGCCAGTAGTTACAGGGAGCGTGGCTACACCTTC
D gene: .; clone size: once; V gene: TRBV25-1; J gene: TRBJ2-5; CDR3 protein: CASSPLRVAETQYF; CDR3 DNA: TGTGCCAGCAGCCCCCTCAGGGTGGCAGAGACCCAGTACTTC
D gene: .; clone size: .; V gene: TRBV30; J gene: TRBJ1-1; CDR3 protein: CAWSRAANTEAFF; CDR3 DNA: TGTGCCTGGAGCAGGGCAGCGAACACTGAAGCTTTCTTT
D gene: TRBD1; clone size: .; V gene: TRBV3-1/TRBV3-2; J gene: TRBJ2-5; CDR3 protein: CASSPRTGGLGTQYF; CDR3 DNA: TGTGCCAGCAGCCCGCGGACAGGGGGCCTCGGGACCCAGTACTTC
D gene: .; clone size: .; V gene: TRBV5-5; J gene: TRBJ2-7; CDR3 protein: CASSLQLNLLYEQYF; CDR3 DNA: TGTGCCAGCAGCTTACAGCTAAATTTGCTCTACGAGCAGTACTTC
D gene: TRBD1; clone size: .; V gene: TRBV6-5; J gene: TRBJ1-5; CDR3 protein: CASSRQGSGNQPQHF; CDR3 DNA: TGTGCCAGCAGTCGACAGGGGAGCGGCAATCAGCCCCAGCATTTT
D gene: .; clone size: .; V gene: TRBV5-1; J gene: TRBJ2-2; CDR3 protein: CASTPQGGSGELFF; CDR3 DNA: TGCGCCAGCACCCCTCAGGGTGGGTCCGGGGAGCTGTTTTTT
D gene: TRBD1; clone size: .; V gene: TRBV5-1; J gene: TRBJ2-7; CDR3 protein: CASSLFDRGYEQYF; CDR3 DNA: TGCGCCAGCAGCTTGTTCGACAGGGGGTACGAGCAGTACTTC
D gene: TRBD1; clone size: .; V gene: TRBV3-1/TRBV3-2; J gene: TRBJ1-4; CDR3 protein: CASSLAGRGTNEKLFF; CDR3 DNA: TGTGCCAGCAGCCTGGCCGGCAGGGGGACTAATGAAAAACTGTTTTTT
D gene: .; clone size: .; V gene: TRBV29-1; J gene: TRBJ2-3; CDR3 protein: CSVVRGANTDTQYF; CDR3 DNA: TGCAGCGTTGTACGGGGGGCCAACACAGATACGCAGTATTTT
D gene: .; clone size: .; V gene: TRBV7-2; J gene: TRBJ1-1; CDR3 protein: CASSLRTVNTEAFF; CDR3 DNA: TGTGCCAGCAGCTTAAGGACAGTGAACACTGAAGCTTTCTTT
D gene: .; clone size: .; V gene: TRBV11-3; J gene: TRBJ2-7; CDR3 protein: CASSPRVGYEQYF; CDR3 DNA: TGTGCCAGCAGCCCCCGGGTTGGGTACGAGCAGTACTTC
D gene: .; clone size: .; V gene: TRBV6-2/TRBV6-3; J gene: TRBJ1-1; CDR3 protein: CASTPRRNTEAFF; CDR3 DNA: TGTGCCAGCACCCCGCGGAGGAACACTGAAGCTTTCTTT
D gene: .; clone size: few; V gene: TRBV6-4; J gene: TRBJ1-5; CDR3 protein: CASSERRAEGGQPQHF; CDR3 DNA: TGTGCCAGCAGTGAACGACGGGCCGAGGGAGGGCAGCCCCAGCATTTT
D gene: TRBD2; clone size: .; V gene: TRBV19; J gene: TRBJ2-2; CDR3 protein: CASSIDVASGYTGELFF; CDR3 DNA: TGTGCCAGTAGTATAGATGTGGCTAGCGGATACACCGGGGAGCTGTTTTTT
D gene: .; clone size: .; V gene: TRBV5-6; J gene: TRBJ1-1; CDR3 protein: CASSPLGGRTTEAFF; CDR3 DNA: TGTGCCAGCAGCCCTCTGGGGGGTCGGACGACTGAAGCTTTCTTT
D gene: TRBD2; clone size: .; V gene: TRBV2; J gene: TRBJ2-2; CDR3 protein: CASGTSANTGELFF; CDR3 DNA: TGTGCCAGCGGGACTAGCGCAAACACCGGGGAGCTGTTTTTT
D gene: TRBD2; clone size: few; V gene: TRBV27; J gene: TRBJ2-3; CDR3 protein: CASSFAVTSGRNTQYF; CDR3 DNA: TGTGCCAGCAGTTTCGCGGTGACTAGCGGTCGGAATACGCAGTATTTT
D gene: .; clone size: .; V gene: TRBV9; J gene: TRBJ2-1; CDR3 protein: CASSGSSSYNEQFF; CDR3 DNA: TGTGCCAGCAGCGGGTCTAGCTCCTACAATGAGCAGTTCTTC
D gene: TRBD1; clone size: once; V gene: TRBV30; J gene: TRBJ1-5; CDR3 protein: CAWSHRQGSQPQHF; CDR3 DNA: TGTGCCTGGAGTCATCGACAGGGGTCTCAGCCCCAGCATTTT
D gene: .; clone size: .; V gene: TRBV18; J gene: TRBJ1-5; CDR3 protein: CASSQTQSNQPQHF; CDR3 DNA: TGTGCCAGCTCACAAACGCAGAGCAATCAGCCCCAGCATTTT
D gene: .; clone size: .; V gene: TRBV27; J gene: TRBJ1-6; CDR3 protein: CASSLSSLNSPLHF; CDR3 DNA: TGTGCCAGCAGTTTATCGAGCCTCAATTCACCCCTCCACTTT
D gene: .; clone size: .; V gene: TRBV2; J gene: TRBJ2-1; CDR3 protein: CASRGPGSYNEQFF; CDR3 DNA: TGTGCCAGCAGGGGGCCGGGCTCCTACAATGAGCAGTTCTTC
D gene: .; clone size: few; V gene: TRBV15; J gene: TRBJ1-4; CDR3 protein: CATTGGGAGEKLFF; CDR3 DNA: TGTGCCACCACCGGCGGGGGGGCGGGTGAAAAACTGTTTTTT
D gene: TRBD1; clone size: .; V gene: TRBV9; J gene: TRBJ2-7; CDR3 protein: CASSTGQGRTYEQYF; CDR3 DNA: TGTGCCAGCAGCACCGGACAGGGACGGACCTACGAGCAGTACTTC
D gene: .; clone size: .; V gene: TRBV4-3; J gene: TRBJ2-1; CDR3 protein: CASSRRTGNSYNEQFF; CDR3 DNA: TGCGCCAGCAGCCGCCGAACAGGGAACTCCTACAATGAGCAGTTCTTC